Shown below are 13 T cell receptor beta chains from a single sample sequenced in a study of vaccination and CD4 T cells after COVID-19. Oncomine TCR Beta short-read sequencing was applied to DNA from cultured CD4+ T cells. TCRdb fed the PCR reads into MiXCR, producing one record per CDR3 protein. The sample contains around 20,000 distinct CDR3 sequences, roughly 31% of which appear only once. These receptors' antigens are unknown. Treatment meaning: roughly 10-day PBMC culture with coronavirus spike peptide pools or control peptides (ViraFEST assay). The sequencing input was cultured CD4+ T cells from blood. These receptors all come from a human donor with COVID-19.

This clonotype appeared a few times. V usage is TRBV5-1 and J usage is TRBJ1-5, with a possible D match to TRBD1 (5 bases). The CDR3 runs to 14 residues. V lost 5 bases and J 3 bases, leaving 12 bases between the germline ends. The V gene's germline CDR1 is SGHRS and CDR2 YFSETQ. The CDR3 sequence: CASRGTGDNQPQHF. In nucleotides, the CDR3 is TGCGCCAGCAGGGGGACGGGGGACAATCAGCCCCAGCATTTT.

This clonotype is medium-sized within its sample. The chain employs TRBV20-1 and TRBJ1-2; 10 nucleotides align to TRBD1. CDR1 and CDR2 (germline): DFQATT, SNEGSKA (reference sequence). V shed 5 bases, J shed 8 bases, and the junction held 8 bases outside the gene matches. The CDR3 covers 13 residues. CDR3 in DNA: TGCAGTGCTCTTGGGGACAGGGGAGGAGGCTACACCTTC. The encoded protein is CSALGDRGGGYTF.

This clonotype was counted between two and nine times. The rearrangement links TRBV5-1 to TRBJ2-7; 7 bases align to TRBD1. V was clipped by 4 bases and J by 6 bases; unmatched bases: 7. The germline V gene encodes CDR1 SGHRS and CDR2 YFSETQ. The CDR3 length is 13 residues. CDR3 nucleotide sequence: TGCGCCAGCAGCGAACAAAACAGGGGCGAGCAGTACTTC. Protein product: CASSEQNRGEQYF.

This clonotype showed up just a few times. The rearrangement uses TRBV2 and TRBJ2-7; the D is unclear. Germline CDR1 reads SNHLY; CDR2 reads FYNNEI. V lost 2 bases, J lost 5 bases, and 13 bases lay in between. The CDR3 sequence is 14 residues long. The CDR3 sequence: CASSESRVWNEQYF. The CDR3, as DNA: TGTGCCAGCAGTGAATCTAGGGTTTGGAACGAGCAGTACTTC.

Only a few counts were recorded for this clonotype. The chain has TRBV23-1 and TRBJ2-7; D is unresolved. TRBV23-1 is known as an ORF, though its function is uncertain. The CDR3 has 12 amino acids. Trimming shortened V by 9 bases and J by 3 bases, and 12 bases separated the two germline ends. The CDR3 nucleotides are TGCGCCAGGGTGTCCGTTGGCTACGAGCAGTACTTC. This sequence encodes CARVSVGYEQYF.

A few counts support this clonotype. The chain uses TRBV6-1 and TRBJ2-7; no clear D. The germline V gene encodes CDR1 MNHNS and CDR2 SASEGT. This CDR3 is 12 amino acids long. V shed 6 bases and J shed 4 bases, with 10 bases lying between them. CDR3 protein: CASRHKFYEQYF. The CDR3 DNA is TGTGCCAGCAGGCACAAATTTTACGAGCAGTACTTC.

The sample holds a few counts of this clonotype. The CDR3 sequence is CATGSQGQGETQYF. The DNA for the CDR3 is TGTGCCACAGGATCTCAGGGGCAGGGAGAGACCCAGTACTTC. The V call is TRBV10-3, the J call TRBJ2-5; D is possibly TRBD1 (6 bases). The V and J ends lost 10 bases and 4 bases respectively, with 19 bases between them. This CDR3 spans 14 amino acids. The V gene's germline CDR1 is ENHRY and CDR2 SYGVKD.

This clonotype appeared a few times. The chain links TRBV7-2 to TRBJ1-3; D uncertain. The CDR3 is 17 residues long. Germline V gene sequence: CDR1 SGHTA, CDR2 FQGNSA. Trimming cost V 2 bases and J 2 bases, with 16 bases left between them. The CDR3 region has the DNA TGTGCCAGCAGCTTAATCCAGGCCCACAGCCCTGGAAACACCATATATTTT. Translated, it gives CASSLIQAHSPGNTIYF.

J is TRBJ2-6 and V is TRBV20-1, with 7 bases fitting TRBD1. There are 16 residues in the CDR3. J was trimmed by 2 bases and V by 5 bases; bases with no gene match: 9. CDR1 is DFQATT, CDR2 SNEGSKA, per germline (reference sequence). The CDR3 sequence is CSAPDRVTAGANVLTF. CDR3 DNA sequence: TGCAGTGCTCCCGACAGGGTGACGGCTGGGGCCAACGTCCTGACTTTC.

The V call is TRBV7-9, the J call TRBJ2-6, with a possible D match to TRBD1 (5 bases). In germline, CDR1 is SEHNR, CDR2 FQNEAQ (reference sequence). Trimming pared 5 bases from V and 0 bases from J, leaving 11 bases between. This CDR3 contains 16 residues. Here the CDR3 reads CASSLGQSSGANVLTF. CDR3 sequence (DNA): TGTGCCAGCAGCCTGGGGCAGAGCTCTGGGGCCAACGTCCTGACTTTC.

In this sample, this clonotype turned up a few times. The chain links TRBV24-1 to TRBJ2-1; 8 positions match TRBD1. Germline CDR1 reads KGHDR; CDR2 reads SFDVKD. The CDR3 spans 15 residues. V lost 4 bases, J lost 6 bases, and 7 bases stayed unmatched. CDR3 amino acids: CATSETGQGFNEQFF. In DNA form, the CDR3 reads TGTGCCACCAGTGAGACCGGACAGGGCTTCAATGAGCAGTTCTTC.

The rearrangement uses TRBV19 and TRBJ1-5; D gene uncertain. CDR3 length: 16 amino acids. Trimming took off 1 base at V and 0 bases at J, with 10 bases between the two ends. CDR1 and CDR2 (germline): LNHDA, SQIVND (reference sequence). CDR3 region: CASSIGRGISNQPQHF. The CDR3 region has the DNA TGTGCCAGTAGTATAGGGCGAGGGATTAGCAATCAGCCCCAGCATTTT.

J is TRBJ1-1 and V is TRBV19; D might be TRBD1 (5 bases). This CDR3 is built from 15 residues. Per the germline V gene, CDR1 is LNHDA and CDR2 is SQIVND (reference sequence). V gave up 3 bases and J gave up 4 bases, with 15 bases separating them. This chain's CDR3 is CASSIWGRAPTEAFF. CDR3 nucleotides: TGTGCCAGTAGTATCTGGGGCAGGGCACCCACTGAAGCTTTCTTT.